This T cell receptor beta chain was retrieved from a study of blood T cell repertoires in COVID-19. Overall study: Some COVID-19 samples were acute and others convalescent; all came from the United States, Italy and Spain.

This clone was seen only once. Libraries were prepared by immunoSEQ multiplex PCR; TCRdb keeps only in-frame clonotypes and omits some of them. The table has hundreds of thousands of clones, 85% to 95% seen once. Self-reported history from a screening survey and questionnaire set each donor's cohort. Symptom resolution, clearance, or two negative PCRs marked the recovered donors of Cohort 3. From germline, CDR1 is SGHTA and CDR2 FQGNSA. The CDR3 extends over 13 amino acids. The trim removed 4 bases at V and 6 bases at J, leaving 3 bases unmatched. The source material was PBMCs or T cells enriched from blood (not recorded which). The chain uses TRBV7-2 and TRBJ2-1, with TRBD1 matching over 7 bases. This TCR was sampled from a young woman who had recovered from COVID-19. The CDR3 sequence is CASSYRQGNEQFF. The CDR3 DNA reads TGTGCCAGCAGCTACCGACAGGGCAATGAGCAGTTCTTC.